The sequence of this TCR beta chain was determined in a study of beta chain features in type 1 diabetes (dated by TCRdb to the late 2010s). Some background on the complete study: Patients and healthy donors did not differ in mean age, gender distribution, total cell number or subset yield. Naive and central memory subsets were obtained from all 30 or so donors, but regulatory and stem cell-like memory subsets were isolated from only 8 patients and roughly 8 healthy donors. Across all samples, some 99 million sorted cells were examined, and cell number per subset correlated strongly with RNA yield. In the study, TCRB repertoires of sorted circulating CD4+ T cell subsets from recently diagnosed type 1 diabetes patients were compared with those of matched healthy donors. Overall study outcomes, separate from this receptor: Naive, central memory and regulatory TCRB repertoires appeared to be more alike among patients than among healthy donors. PCR may preferentially amplify shorter templates, but because patient and control samples were amplified and corrected together, any resulting skew would affect both groups equally. At VDJ recombination sites, type 1 diabetes patients had fewer insertions and more deleted nucleotides, which implies abnormalities in thymic rearrangement. Sequencing cDNA rather than genomic DNA could over-represent highly expressing activated cells, although activation and CD3 levels did not differ between groups. In all four CD4+ subsets, TCRB CDR3 length was moderately but significantly shorter in type 1 diabetes patients. Because small numbers of individuals were included in the HLA sub-analyses, any influence of HLA type on TCRB rearrangement was left unresolved.

The entire isolated RNA was reverse transcribed using the High Capacity cDNA Reverse Transcription Kit, and thus expressed TCRB transcripts were sequenced. Deep immunoSEQ sequencing was performed on naive, central memory and regulatory T cell samples, with an average of roughly 3.5 million total reads per sample. After sorted cells were lysed in RLT buffer, RNA was extracted with DNase-treated RNeasy Micro or Mini kits, with the choice depending on cell number. To prevent cross-contamination, each cell subset was processed individually, whereas patient and healthy donor samples were processed jointly. The immunoSEQ multiplex PCR was used to amplify TCRB sequences from cDNA, generating 87-bp fragments that spanned the CDR3 region. Sequencing of the amplicons was done on the Illumina HiSeq platform. In the paper's pipeline: PCR bias was corrected computationally using synthetic template baselines, and reads within Hamming distance 2 were collapsed, with unmergeable singletons discarded. Reads were aligned against IMGT so that V, D and J genes, CDR3 length and insertions or deletions at six rearrangement sites could be assigned. Within each subset, clonotype counts were normalized to sorted cell number, and only after that were true diversity and Gini coefficients computed with the tcR R package. The overlap coefficient, calculated on TCRB nucleotide sequences, was used to quantify repertoire sharing. Held by TCRdb, this immuneACCESS table contains in-frame sequences only and omits some clones. Under half of the omission traces to an unresolved V gene where checked; the cause of the rest is unknown. V, J and clone size are those of that table, while D and trimming were read from the DNA. For this sample there are 130,000 to 150,000 clones; about a tenth appear just once. The top ten constitute around 0.63% of the sample.

As encoded in the germline V gene, CDR1 is KGHSH while CDR2 is LQKENI. Between the V and J ends, shortened by 4 bases and 2 bases respectively, the junction contains 14 bases. CDR3 length: 15 amino acids, cysteine to phenylalanine. Here the CDR3 DNA is all that survives: 45 bases in frame from base 1. About this clone itself: Its target antigen remains unknown. No much larger clonotype is one base removed from it; base qualities were not supplied.

Each donor gave one peripheral blood draw, averaging approximately 0.11 L, which was collected into heparinised tubes. A BD FACSAria II and a panel including CD45RO, CCR7, CD25, CD127, CD95 and CD27 were used to sort naive, central memory, regulatory and stem cell-like memory CD4+ T cells. All sorted populations exceeded 98% purity. PBMCs were isolated immediately by Lymphoprep density gradient centrifugation and stained directly without culture. Samples were stained and sorted in pairs, with one healthy donor and one patient per experiment, so that batch effects were minimized. This sequence was found in a man younger than 35 in good health. The chain joins TRBV18 to TRBJ1-2; TRBD1 is possibly the D segment (6 matching bases). The specimen was central memory CD4+ T cells from blood. The nucleotides are TGTGCCAGCTCACTCTCCGACGGACAGAACTATGGCTACACCTTC. Its coded protein is CASSLSDGQNYGYTF.